This T cell receptor beta chain was captured by sequencing in a study of blood T cell repertoires in COVID-19. This CDR3 has 14 residues. Germline assignment: CDR1 LNHDA and CDR2 SQIVND (reference sequence). V was clipped by 5 bases and J by 2 bases, with 12 bases between them. Clones were read by immunoSEQ multiplex PCR, and TCRdb kept only the in-frame ones, dropping some. The profile shows 200,000 to 250,000 clones, 80% to 90% of them singletons. This TCR derives from a man aged 45-60 years with acute or convalescent COVID-19. The rearrangement joins TRBV19 to TRBJ1-2; no clear D gene. The sample comprised peripheral blood. DNA of the CDR3: TGTGCCAGTAGTGCCGACCCGCGGAACTATGGCTACACCTTC. Protein product: CASSADPRNYGYTF.